This TCR beta chain was profiled in a study of memory CD4+ T cells and cytomegalovirus serostatus. Study-wide results and limits: Each of approximately 69 CMV-associated TCRbeta sequences occurred in one to five individuals.

The repertoire was sequenced with immunoSEQ multiplex PCR; TCRdb's copy has only in-frame clones and lacks some. The sample consists of around 63,000 clones, roughly three quarters of them appearing once. Worth noting for this clone: Its antigen is unknown.

The CDR3 consists of 14 residues. Trimming shortened V by 5 bases and J by 3 bases, and 11 bases separated the two germline ends. The germline V gene encodes CDR1 SGHAT and CDR2 FQNNGV. The sort gate was single viable CD3+CD4+CD8-CD45RO+ cells for memory CD4+ T cells. The genes are TRBV11-2 and TRBJ2-1; the D gene could be TRBD1 or TRBD2 (6 bases each). Input material: memory CD4+ T cells from blood. The sequence was obtained from an adult in good health and CMV-seropositive. CDR3 nucleotides: TGTGCCAGCAGCGGCGGGACATTCTACAATGAGCAGTTCTTC. Its translation: CASSGGTFYNEQFF.